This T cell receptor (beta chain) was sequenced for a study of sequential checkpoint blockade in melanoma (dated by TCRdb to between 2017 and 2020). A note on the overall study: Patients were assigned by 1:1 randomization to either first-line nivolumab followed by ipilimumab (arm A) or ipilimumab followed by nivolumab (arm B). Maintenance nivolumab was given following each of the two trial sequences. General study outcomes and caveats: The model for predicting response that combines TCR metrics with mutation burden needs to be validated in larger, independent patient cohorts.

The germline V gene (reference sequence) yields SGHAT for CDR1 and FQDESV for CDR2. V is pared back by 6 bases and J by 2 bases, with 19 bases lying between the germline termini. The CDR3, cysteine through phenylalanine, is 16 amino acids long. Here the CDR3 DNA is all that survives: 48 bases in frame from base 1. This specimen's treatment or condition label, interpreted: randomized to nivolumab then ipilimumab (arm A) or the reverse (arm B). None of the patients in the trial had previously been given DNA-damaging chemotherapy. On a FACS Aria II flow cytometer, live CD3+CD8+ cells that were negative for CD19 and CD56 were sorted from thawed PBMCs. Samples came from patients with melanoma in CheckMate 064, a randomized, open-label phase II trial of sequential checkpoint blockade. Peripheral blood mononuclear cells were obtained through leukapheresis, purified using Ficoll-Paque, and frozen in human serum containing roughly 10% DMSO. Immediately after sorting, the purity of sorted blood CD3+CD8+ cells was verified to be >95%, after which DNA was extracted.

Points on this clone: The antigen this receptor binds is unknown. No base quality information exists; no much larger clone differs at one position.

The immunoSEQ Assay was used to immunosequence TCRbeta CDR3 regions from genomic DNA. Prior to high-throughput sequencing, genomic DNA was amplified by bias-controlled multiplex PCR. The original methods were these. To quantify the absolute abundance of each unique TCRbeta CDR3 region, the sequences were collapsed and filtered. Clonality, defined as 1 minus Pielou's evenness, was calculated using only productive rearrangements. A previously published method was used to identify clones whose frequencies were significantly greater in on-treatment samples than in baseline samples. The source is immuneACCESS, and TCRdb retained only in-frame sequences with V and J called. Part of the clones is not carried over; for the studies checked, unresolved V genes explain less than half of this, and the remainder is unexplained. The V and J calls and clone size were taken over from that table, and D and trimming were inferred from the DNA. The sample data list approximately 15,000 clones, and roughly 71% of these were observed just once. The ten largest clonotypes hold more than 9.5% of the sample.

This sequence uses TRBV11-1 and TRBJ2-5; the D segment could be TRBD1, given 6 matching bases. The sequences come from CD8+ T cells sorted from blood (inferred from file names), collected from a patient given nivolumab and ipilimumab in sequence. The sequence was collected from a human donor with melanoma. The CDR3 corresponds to CASSNRGGPEQETQYF. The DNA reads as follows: TGTGCCAGCAGTAACCGAGGGGGTCCGGAACAAGAGACCCAGTACTTC.